This T cell receptor beta chain was sequenced in a study of graft-versus-host responses after intestinal transplantation. Study-wide points: Association was observed between peak circulating GvH clone levels and early post-transplant HvG declines. The authors found GvH clones in recipient marrow, some appearing first in ileum or blood.

From germline, CDR1 is SGHNT and CDR2 YYREEE (reference sequence). The CDR3 is 14 residues long. Losses at the gene ends were 5 bases for V and 2 bases for J; bases not matched to a gene: 6. Turning to this clone: Antigen: not known.

The protocol was immunoSEQ multiplex PCR, while the TCRdb copy is restricted to in-frame clones and leaves out a portion. Of over 45,000 clones in the sample, 80% to 95% are singletons; the top ten hold approximately 6%. The source of this sequence is a human patient who received an intestinal transplant, so some T cells may come from the graft donor. The genes are TRBV5-4 and TRBJ1-2; TRBD1 aligns across 7 bases. The material sequenced was PBMCs, taken about 120 weeks after a first intestinal transplant, on the day of a second. The CDR3 coding sequence is TGTGCCAGCAGTCCGGGACAGCAGAACTATGGCTACACCTTC. Protein product: CASSPGQQNYGYTF.